The 21 T cell receptor beta chains given below trace back to one sample, sequenced in a study of PD-L1 blockade in urothelial cancer. Generated by immunoSEQ multiplex PCR, the TCRdb table keeps only in-frame clones and is missing some. This table holds about 88,000 clones, over 90% found once. The sample was PBMCs, taken around atezolizumab (anti-PD-L1) treatment. All receptors come from a man aged 55 to 70 with urothelial cancer.

This rearrangement joins TRBV29-1 to TRBJ2-5; D is possibly TRBD1 (6 bases). Germline CDR1 SQVTM, CDR2 ANQGSEA. V was clipped by 2 bases and J by 3 bases, with 16 bases between them. This CDR3 has 15 residues. The CDR3 loop is CSVENFRGREETQYF. CDR3 bases: TGCAGCGTTGAAAATTTCAGGGGACGGGAAGAGACCCAGTACTTC.

The chain has TRBV5-6 and TRBJ2-7; maybe TRBD2 (5 bases). CDR1 is SGHDT, CDR2 YYEEEE, per germline. The CDR3 length is 14 residues. V dropped 0 bases and J dropped 6 bases, with 13 bases sitting between them. Here the CDR3 DNA reads TGTGCCAGCAGCTTGGGCCTAGCCAGCTCCGAGCAGTACTTC. Its translation: CASSLGLASSEQYF.

The chain couples TRBV7-2 to TRBJ2-4; the D gene is possibly TRBD2 (6 bases). Germline CDR1 reads SGHTA; CDR2 reads FQGNSA. The CDR3 sequence is 15 residues long. Trimming pared 4 bases from V and 8 bases from J, leaving 18 bases between. The CDR3 coding sequence is TGTGCCAGCAGCTCCCGCCGGGAGACCTCCGACATTCAGTACTTC. The encoded protein is CASSSRRETSDIQYF. The full variable domain, with the rest looked up from reference TRBV7-2 and TRBJ2-4, is GAGVSQSPSNKVTEKGKDVELRCDPISGHTALYWYRQSLGQGLEFLIYFQGNSAPDKSGLPSDRFSAERTGGSVSTLTIQRTQQEDSAVYLCASSSRRETSDIQYFGAGTRLSVL.

The rearrangement links TRBV5-4 to TRBJ2-1; 9 bases align to TRBD2. The junction had 8 bases not matched to a gene; V was cut back by 2 bases and J by 8 bases. The CDR3 extends over 15 amino acids. The V gene's germline CDR1 is SGHNT and CDR2 YYREEE (reference sequence). CDR3 sequence: CASSFWGLASYEQFF. The CDR3 nucleotides read TGTGCCAGCAGCTTTTGGGGACTAGCTTCCTATGAGCAGTTCTTC.

This chain connects TRBV7-9 to TRBJ1-5; D is possibly TRBD1 (5 bases). This CDR3 region has 13 residues. Germline V gene data show CDR1 as SEHNR and CDR2 as FQNEAQ (reference sequence). Trimming removed 5 bases from V and 7 bases from J, with 12 bases in between. The CDR3 DNA follows: TGTGCCAGCAGCCAGGAGGGGACGCAGCCCCAGCATTTT. This gives the protein CASSQEGTQPQHF.

The rearrangement links TRBV7-2 to TRBJ2-5, with TRBD2 matching over 12 bases. Germline CDR1 is SGHTA and CDR2 is FQGNSA. Trimming took 6 bases from V and 2 from J; bases not matched to a gene: 4. The CDR3 sequence is 15 residues long. The DNA of the CDR3 is TGTGCCAGCAGAAGAGGACTAGCGGGACAAGAGACCCAGTACTTC. Its translation is CASRRGLAGQETQYF.

The V and J genes are TRBV5-1 and TRBJ1-1; D may be TRBD1 (6 bases). Germline CDR1 reads SGHRS; CDR2 reads YFSETQ. V lost 5 bases, J lost 1 base, and 18 bases lay in between. The CDR3 length is 16 residues. As DNA, the CDR3 is TGCGCCAGCAGTCAACGGGCCCGGGACAAGAACACTGAAGCTTTCTTT. It encodes CASSQRARDKNTEAFF.

This chain joins TRBV6-5 and TRBJ2-2; 8 nucleotides match TRBD1. V trimming: 6 bases; J trimming: 0 bases; junction bases outside the gene matches: 3. Germline V gene sequence: CDR1 MNHEY, CDR2 SVGAGI. This CDR3 has 15 residues. CDR3: CASRAGGANTGELFF. The CDR3 DNA is TGTGCCAGCAGGGCAGGGGGCGCGAACACCGGGGAGCTGTTTTTT.

The rearrangement links TRBV7-2 to TRBJ2-3; 11 positions match TRBD2. Germline lookup yields CDR1 SGHTA and CDR2 FQGNSA. The CDR3 is 14 residues long. V shed 6 bases and J 4 bases; nucleotides not matched to a gene: 3. The DNA for the CDR3 is TGTGCCAGCAGTATAGCGGGGGGGCCAGATACGCAGTATTTT. Translating it yields CASSIAGGPDTQYF.

This clone was seen a handful of times. This chain joins TRBV15 and TRBJ1-5; D might be TRBD1 (6 bases). The CDR3 is 15 amino acids. Germline CDR1 and CDR2: LNHNV and YYDKDF (reference sequence). V was cut by 5 bases and J by 4 bases, with 15 bases left in between. The DNA of the CDR3 is TGTGCCACCAGCGGTGCAGGGGTGGGGAATCAGCCCCAGCATTTT. It yields the protein CATSGAGVGNQPQHF.

The V gene is TRBV7-7, the J gene TRBJ2-2, with D possibly matching TRBD2 (6 bases). CDR1 is SSHAT, CDR2 FNYEAQ, per germline (reference sequence). With 5 bases removed from V and 2 bases from J, the gap between germline ends came to 12 bases. This CDR3 has 15 residues. The CDR3 nucleotides are TGTGCCAGCAGCCCCCGACTAGAAAACACCGGGGAGCTGTTTTTT. As protein: CASSPRLENTGELFF.

This clone showed up just once. The chain recombines TRBV7-9 with TRBJ1-5, with 9 bases lining up with TRBD1. Germline loops: CDR1 SEHNR, CDR2 FQNEAQ (reference sequence). J lost 5 bases, V lost 1 base, and 6 bases had no gene match. The CDR3 covers 16 residues. In DNA form, the CDR3 reads TGTGCCAGCAGCTTAGTCACAGGGGGCAAGGATCAGCCCCAGCATTTT. This translates into CASSLVTGGKDQPQHF.

The V gene is TRBV5-6, the J gene TRBJ2-7, with a tentative D call TRBD1 (5 bases). CDR1 and CDR2 (germline): SGHDT, YYEEEE. With 0 bases removed from V and 7 bases from J, the gap between germline ends came to 14 bases. CDR3 length equals 14 residues. CDR3 protein: CASSLGPDTWEQYF. CDR3 sequence (DNA): TGTGCCAGCAGCTTGGGCCCGGACACTTGGGAGCAGTACTTC.

The DNA for the CDR3 is TGCGCCAGCAGCCATTCAGGGGCCATCAGTTCACCCCTCCACTTT. Its protein product is CASSHSGAISSPLHF. This rearrangement joins TRBV4-3 to TRBJ1-6; a possible D gene is TRBD1 (6 bases). Trimming stripped 3 bases from V and 9 bases from J, with 15 bases between. Germline V gene lookup returns CDR1 LGHNA and CDR2 YSLEER. This CDR3 comprises 15 residues.

The V and J genes are TRBV19 and TRBJ2-3; 7 bases align to TRBD2. From germline, CDR1 is LNHDA and CDR2 SQIVND (reference sequence). The V gene end was trimmed by 7 bases and the J gene end by 11 bases; junction bases not matched to a gene: 9. The CDR3 is 12 amino acids. CDR3 nucleotides: TGTGCCAGTAAAGGCTTAGAGCGGGGGCAGTATTTT. It is translated as CASKGLERGQYF. Combining the CDR3 with reference TRBV19 and TRBJ2-3 gives the whole variable domain DGGITQSPKYLFRKEGQNVTLSCEQNLNHDAMYWYRQDPGQGLRLIYYSQIVNDFQKGDIAEGYSVSREKKESFPLTVTSAQKNPTAFYLCASKGLERGQYFGPGTRLTVL.

The chain has TRBV28 and TRBJ2-1, with no clear D. The CDR3 spans 13 residues. Looked up from germline, CDR1 is MDHEN and CDR2 is SYDVKM. Trimming shortened V by 3 bases and J by 6 bases, and 9 bases separated the two germline ends. The CDR3 DNA reads TGTGCCAGCAGTTTGCCCGACATCAATGAGCAGTTCTTC. Translating it yields CASSLPDINEQFF.

The chain couples TRBV7-3 to TRBJ2-1; D gene ambiguous. The CDR3 runs to 13 residues. V lost 5 bases and J lost 4, with 9 bases in between. The V gene's germline CDR1 is SGHTA and CDR2 FQGTGA. The CDR3: CASSAAKYNEQFF. The CDR3 DNA sequence: TGTGCCAGCAGCGCAGCGAAGTACAATGAGCAGTTCTTC. Looking up the rest from reference TRBV7-3 and TRBJ2-1 gives the full variable domain: GAGVSQTPSNKVTEKGKYVELRCDPISGHTALYWYRQSLGQGPEFLIYFQGTGAADDSGLPNDRFFAVRPEGSVSTLKIQRTERGDSAVYLCASSAAKYNEQFFGPGTRLTVL.

The genes are TRBV18 and TRBJ1-4, with a possible D match to TRBD1 (5 bases). Germline V gene data show CDR1 as KGHSH and CDR2 as LQKENI. Trimming cost V 1 base and J 7 bases, with 13 bases left between them. The CDR3 sequence is 15 residues long. The DNA for the CDR3 is TGTGCCAGCTCACCACGGCAGGGCGGGGGTGAAAAACTGTTTTTT. Translation: CASSPRQGGGEKLFF. Using reference TRBV18 and TRBJ1-4 for the parts outside the CDR3, the full variable domain is NAGVMQNPRHLVRRRGQEARLRCSPMKGHSHVYWYRQLPEEGLKFMVYLQKENIIDESGMPKERFSAEFPKEGPSILRIQQVVRGDSAAYFCASSPRQGGGEKLFFGSGTQLSVL.

This rearrangement joins TRBV6-5 to TRBJ1-1, with 7 bases matching TRBD1. With V trimmed by 6 bases and J by 3 bases, 10 bases remained unmatched. Germline V lookup: CDR1 MNHEY, CDR2 SVGAGI. This CDR3 contains 15 residues. DNA for the CDR3: TGTGCCAGCAGCACCACAGGGGCGCCGTACACTGAAGCTTTCTTT. Amino acids: CASSTTGAPYTEAFF.

The chain is built from TRBV9 and TRBJ2-1, with a weak D call TRBD2 (6 bases). V lost 0 bases and J 2 bases, leaving 12 bases between the germline ends. The CDR3 length is 16 residues. Germline V CDR1 and CDR2: SGDLS, YYNGEE. The CDR3 region has the DNA TGTGCCAGCAGCGTAGTGGCGCGGGGCGCCTACAATGAGCAGTTCTTC. It is translated as CASSVVARGAYNEQFF. Supplemented by reference TRBV9 and TRBJ2-1, the full variable domain reads DSGVTQTPKHLITATGQRVTLRCSPRSGDLSVYWYQQSLDQGLQFLIQYYNGEERAKGNILERFSAQQFPDLHSELNLSSLELGDSALYFCASSVVARGAYNEQFFGPGTRLTVL.

The V and J genes are TRBV18 and TRBJ1-3; 10 positions agree with TRBD1. Losses at the gene ends were 4 bases for V and 2 bases for J; bases not matched to a gene: 5. CDR1 and CDR2 from the germline V gene are KGHSH and LQKENI. This CDR3 region has 16 residues. The CDR3 loop reads CASSHTGTGAGNTIYF. The DNA for the CDR3 is TGTGCCAGCTCACACACCGGGACAGGGGCTGGAAACACCATATATTTT.